Listed here are 24 T cell receptor beta chains from one sample, sequenced in a study of blood T cell repertoires in COVID-19. The method was immunoSEQ multiplex PCR; TCRdb's version includes in-frame clones alone and lacks a portion of them. The data hold around 110,000 clones, with approximately 87% observed a single time. The source material was peripheral blood. Receptor source: a man aged 30 to 39 with acute or convalescent COVID-19.

The chain combines TRBV4-1 with TRBJ2-5, with D maybe TRBD1 (5 bases). Trimming cost V 5 bases and J 6 bases, with 16 bases left between them. Germline assignment: CDR1 MGHRA and CDR2 YSYEKL. CDR3 length equals 14 residues. This chain's CDR3 is CASSATDDRQTQYF. CDR3 DNA: TGCGCCAGCAGCGCGACAGATGATCGGCAGACCCAGTACTTC.

V usage is TRBV7-9 and J usage is TRBJ2-7; D is undetermined. CDR1 and CDR2 from the germline V gene are SEHNR and FQNEAQ (reference sequence). The CDR3 covers 12 residues. V was pared by 3 bases and J by 2 bases, with 5 bases between. The CDR3: CASSFGTYEQYF. As DNA, the CDR3 is TGTGCCAGCAGCTTTGGCACCTACGAGCAGTACTTC.

The rearrangement links TRBV2 to TRBJ2-1, with 7 bases that match TRBD1. The CDR3 spans 15 residues. J gave up 2 bases and V 5 bases, and 6 bases lay outside the gene matches. Per the germline V gene, CDR1 is SNHLY and CDR2 is FYNNEI. The CDR3 loop reads CASSPGQIPYNEQFF. CDR3 in DNA: TGTGCCAGCAGTCCGGGACAGATTCCCTACAATGAGCAGTTCTTC.

V and J are TRBV11-2 and TRBJ2-7, with 10 bases fitting TRBD2. After removal of 0 bases from V and 3 bases from J, the junction contained 2 bases not matched to a gene. This CDR3 is 15 amino acids long. The germline CDR1 and CDR2 sequences are SGHAT and FQNNGV. CDR3 DNA sequence: TGTGCCAGCAGCTTAGAAGCGGGAGGGTTCTACGAGCAGTACGTC. This sequence encodes CASSLEAGGFYEQYV.

The V and J genes are TRBV27 and TRBJ1-1; D might be TRBD1 (6 bases). This CDR3 has 13 residues. With 6 bases removed from V and 0 bases from J, the gap between germline ends came to 8 bases. Germline V gene data show CDR1 as MNHEY and CDR2 as SMNVEV (reference sequence). The CDR3, as DNA: TGTGCCAGCAGGGGGGACATGAACACTGAAGCTTTCTTT. As protein: CASRGDMNTEAFF.

The gene calls are TRBV27 and TRBJ1-5; TRBD1 matches at 7 bases. Germline loops: CDR1 MNHEY, CDR2 SMNVEV (reference sequence). The CDR3 sequence is 12 residues long. V gave up 6 bases and J gave up 6 bases; unmatched junction bases: 2. The CDR3 is CASRSGGQPQHF. The CDR3 DNA reads TGTGCCAGCAGGTCAGGGGGTCAGCCCCAGCATTTT.

The chain carries TRBV29-1 and TRBJ2-5; 12 nucleotides agree with TRBD2. CDR3 length: 14 residues. The V segment lost 6 bases and the J segment 3 bases; nucleotides outside the gene matches: 5. Germline V gene data show CDR1 as SQVTM and CDR2 as ANQGSEA. CDR3 nucleotide sequence: TGCAGCGTCGCTCTAGCGGGGGGGAAAGAGACCCAGTACTTC. Its translation is CSVALAGGKETQYF. Full variable domain (remainder filled in from reference TRBV29-1 and TRBJ2-5): SAVISQKPSRDICQRGTSLTIQCQVDSQVTMMFWYRQQPGQSLTLIATANQGSEATYESGFVIDKFPISRPNLTFSTLTVSNMSPEDSSIYLCSVALAGGKETQYFGPGTRLLVL.

This chain connects TRBV6-1 to TRBJ2-3; 12 bases line up with TRBD2. Germline CDR1 reads MNHNS; CDR2 reads SASEGT. The CDR3 extends over 18 amino acids. After removal of 1 base from V and 10 bases from J, the junction contained 15 bases not matched to a gene. The CDR3 bases are TGTGCCAGCAGTGAAGTCCTCGCTACTAGCGGGAGGTCTGGTGCGCAGTATTTT. The encoded protein is CASSEVLATSGRSGAQYF.

This clone was seen only a few times. The chain joins TRBV27 to TRBJ1-3, with TRBD1 as a possible D gene (6 bases). CDR3 size: 17 residues. V was shortened by 5 bases and J by 2 bases, with 19 bases between the two germline ends. Germline CDR1 is MNHEY and CDR2 is SMNVEV (reference sequence). The CDR3 sequence: CASSPTPGHGAGNTIYF. The DNA of the CDR3 is TGTGCCAGCAGTCCTACCCCGGGACATGGAGCTGGAAACACCATATATTTT.

The chain links TRBV4-2 to TRBJ1-5; 7 nucleotides align to TRBD1. Trimming removed 1 base from V and 6 bases from J; junction bases left unmatched: 3. The germline V gene encodes CDR1 LGHNA and CDR2 YNFKEQ. The CDR3 contains 14 residues. The CDR3 region has the DNA TGTGCCAGCAGCCAAGGACAGGGAAGTCAGCCCCAGCATTTT. Its translation is CASSQGQGSQPQHF.

This clone was detected a few times. The chain recombines TRBV29-1 with TRBJ1-1; D remains unclear. From germline, CDR1 is SQVTM and CDR2 ANQGSEA. The CDR3 totals 13 residues. The V and J ends lost 0 bases and 5 bases respectively, with 10 bases between them. The CDR3: CSVEELRGTEAFF. As DNA, the CDR3 is TGCAGCGTTGAAGAATTACGGGGTACTGAAGCTTTCTTT.

This clone was picked up many times. V gene TRBV27 combines with J gene TRBJ1-6; maybe TRBD1 (6 bases). Germline V gene data show CDR1 as MNHEY and CDR2 as SMNVEV (reference sequence). Trimming pared 2 bases from V and 9 bases from J, leaving 14 bases between. This CDR3 contains 15 residues. Written as DNA, the CDR3 is TGTGCCAGCAGTTTAATGGGACAAATGGGTTCACCCCTCCACTTT. This codes for CASSLMGQMGSPLHF.

The chain couples TRBV19 to TRBJ2-3, with D tentatively TRBD2 (5 bases). Germline V gene lookup returns CDR1 LNHDA and CDR2 SQIVND (reference sequence). Deletions cut 1 base from V and 3 bases from J, with 5 bases between. This CDR3 region has 13 residues. CDR3 protein: CASSIGGTDTQYF. The CDR3 DNA reads TGTGCCAGTAGTATAGGAGGGACAGATACGCAGTATTTT.

This chain links TRBV7-2 with TRBJ2-3; D remains ambiguous. Germline values: CDR1 SGHTA, CDR2 FQGNSA. Trimming left V 0 bases short and J 0 bases short, with 16 bases between. The CDR3 sequence is 18 residues long. CDR3 residues: CASSLAAARSTSTDTQYF. In nucleotides, the CDR3 is TGTGCCAGCAGCTTAGCGGCGGCGAGAAGTACTAGCACAGATACGCAGTATTTT.

This clone has a single count. V and J are TRBV24-1 and TRBJ1-2, with a possible D match to TRBD1 (6 bases). V was clipped by 4 bases and J by 2 bases, with 16 bases between them. This CDR3 has 16 amino acids. The germline V gene has CDR1 KGHDR and CDR2 SFDVKD. The CDR3 DNA is TGTGCCACCAGTGACCGGGACACACGCCCGAACTATGGCTACACCTTC. Amino acids: CATSDRDTRPNYGYTF.

The rearrangement joins TRBV10-1 to TRBJ1-2; 8 bases align to TRBD1. The V and J ends lost 4 bases and 2 bases, in that order; junction bases with no gene match: 0. CDR1 is WNHNN, CDR2 SYGVQD, per germline (reference sequence). The CDR3 covers 13 residues. CDR3 in DNA: TGCGCCAGCAGTGGGACAGGGAACTATGGCTACACCTTC. Translating gives CASSGTGNYGYTF.

The chain joins TRBV15 to TRBJ1-2; 9 nucleotides line up with TRBD1. J lost 3 bases, V lost 1 base, and 3 bases had no gene match. This CDR3 contains 15 residues. The germline V gene has CDR1 LNHNV and CDR2 YYDKDF (reference sequence). CDR3 sequence reads: CATSRVGDRDYGYTF. CDR3 nucleotide sequence: TGTGCCACCAGCAGAGTCGGGGACAGGGACTATGGCTACACCTTC.

This clone was seen a single time. This chain joins TRBV18 and TRBJ2-5; 8 nucleotides match TRBD1. In germline, CDR1 is KGHSH, CDR2 LQKENI. J gave up 3 bases and V 5 bases, and 8 bases lay outside the gene matches. The CDR3 consists of 15 residues. CDR3 sequence reads: CASSGSTGVKETQYF. The CDR3 bases are TGTGCCAGCTCAGGCTCGACAGGGGTTAAAGAGACCCAGTACTTC.

The V gene is TRBV11-3, the J gene TRBJ1-1; the match to TRBD1 covers 8 bases. Germline-derived CDR1 and CDR2 are SGHNT and YENEEA. V shed 5 bases and J 3 bases; nucleotides not matched to a gene: 2. CDR3 length: 13 amino acids. The CDR3 protein is CASSRGQDTEAFF. The CDR3 bases are TGTGCCAGCAGCCGGGGACAGGACACTGAAGCTTTCTTT.

This rearrangement joins TRBV12-3 or TRBV12-4 to TRBJ2-7; D is ambiguous. CDR3 length: 13 amino acids. Trimming removed 6 bases at V and 1 base at J, with 10 bases between. The CDR3 DNA is TGTGCCAGCAGCTCCCCCCTTTCCTACGAGCAGTACTTC. It encodes CASSSPLSYEQYF.

The V gene is TRBV19, the J gene TRBJ2-3, with D hard to call. The CDR3 is 11 amino acids. The V gene's germline CDR1 is LNHDA and CDR2 SQIVND (reference sequence). V lost 5 bases, J lost 6 bases, and 6 bases lay in between. CDR3 sequence: CASSVSDTQYF. Here the CDR3 DNA reads TGTGCCAGTAGTGTTTCGGATACGCAGTATTTT. Variable domain in full (rest from reference TRBV19 and TRBJ2-3): DGGITQSPKYLFRKEGQNVTLSCEQNLNHDAMYWYRQDPGQGLRLIYYSQIVNDFQKGDIAEGYSVSREKKESFPLTVTSAQKNPTAFYLCASSVSDTQYFGPGTRLTVL.

V and J are TRBV30 and TRBJ2-1; 7 bases are a match to TRBD2. The CDR3 is 13 residues long. Trimming took 4 bases from V and 8 from J; bases not matched to a gene: 8. Germline assignment: CDR1 GTSNPN and CDR2 SVGIG (reference sequence). CDR3 amino acids: CAWMAGVSYEQFF. The DNA of the CDR3 is TGTGCCTGGATGGCGGGAGTGTCGTATGAGCAGTTCTTC.

The V call is TRBV19, the J call TRBJ2-1; D is unresolved. V dropped 3 bases and J dropped 2 bases, with 20 bases sitting between them. The CDR3 is 18 residues long. Per germline, CDR1 LNHDA and CDR2 SQIVND (reference sequence). CDR3 DNA sequence: TGTGCCAGTAGTATCGGTTTGTTTGATCGACTCACCTACAATGAGCAGTTCTTC. As protein: CASSIGLFDRLTYNEQFF.

The chain joins TRBV2 to TRBJ2-1; 12 positions agree with TRBD2. The CDR3 has 16 amino acids. The junction had 9 bases not matched to a gene; V was cut back by 5 bases and J by 7 bases. Per the germline V gene, CDR1 is SNHLY and CDR2 is FYNNEI. DNA of the CDR3: TGTGCCAGCAGTAATTCGGGACTAGCGGGCGTTAATGAGCAGTTCTTC. Translation gives CASSNSGLAGVNEQFF.